The sequence of this T cell receptor (beta chain) was determined in a study of blood T cell repertoires in COVID-19. Study at large: Samples came from the United States, Italy and Spain, spanning acute and convalescent COVID-19. PBMCs, B-cell-depleted T cells, or T cells were the source of the cDNA or gDNA that made up the material.

As for this clone: Other DNA sequences in the same sample also yield this CDR3.

Original processing notes: Reference gene primers were amplified, and this amplification served to estimate nucleated cell counts. The data were produced by immunoSEQ multiplex PCR, yet TCRdb's version contains in-frame clones alone and is incomplete. That table supplies the V and J calls and clone size; D and trimming were determined from the DNA. Of approximately 220,000 clones listed, approximately 82% were seen once; the top ten hold approximately 7.4%. The clonotype originates from a woman aged 45-60 years with acute or convalescent COVID-19. The sample taken for sequencing was peripheral blood.

The CDR3 loop is CASRTGGYGYTF. The CDR3 nucleotides are TGTGCCAGCAGGACAGGGGGGTATGGCTACACCTTC. This chain links TRBV6-5 with TRBJ1-2; the match to TRBD1 covers 9 bases. This CDR3 has 12 amino acids. CDR1 is MNHEY and CDR2 is SVGAGI in the germline V gene. The trim removed 6 bases at V and 5 bases at J, leaving 1 base unmatched.